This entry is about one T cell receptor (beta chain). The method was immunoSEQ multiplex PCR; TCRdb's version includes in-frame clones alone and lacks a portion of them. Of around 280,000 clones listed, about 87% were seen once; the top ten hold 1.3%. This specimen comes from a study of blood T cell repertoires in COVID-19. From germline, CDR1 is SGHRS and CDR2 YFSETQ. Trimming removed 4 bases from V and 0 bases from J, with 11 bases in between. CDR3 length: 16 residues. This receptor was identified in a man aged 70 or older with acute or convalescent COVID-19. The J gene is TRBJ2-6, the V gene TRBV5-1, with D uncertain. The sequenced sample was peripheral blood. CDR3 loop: CASSDGTASGANVLTF. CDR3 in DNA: TGCGCCAGCAGCGATGGCACAGCCTCTGGGGCCAACGTCCTGACTTTC.